These 20 T cell receptor beta chains were sequenced from one sample in a study of regulatory T cells in long-lasting Graves disease. Arm-PCR of CDR3 regions and iRepertoire HTBI primers were the basis on which TCR beta libraries were built. One entry per CDR3 protein results from TCRdb running MiXCR on the multiplex PCR reads. The sample has under 800,000 distinct CDR3 sequences; under 20% are singletons. Documented time point: newly diagnosed GD, antithyroid drugs for less than 3 months. Generation of the TCR library employed RNA extracted from PBMCs. These sequences were also reported in another study, on T cells in Graves' hyperthyroidism and ophthalmopathy.

The starting material was peripheral blood mononuclear cells (PBMCs), obtained at new diagnosis, from a patient treated with antithyroid drugs. These receptors were obtained from a woman aged 25 to 39 with Graves disease.

This chain joins TRBV5-6 and TRBJ2-7; TRBD1 matches at 7 bases. The J segment lost 3 bases and the V segment lost 4 bases, leaving 13 bases of the junction unmatched. The CDR3 loop spans 16 amino acids. The germline V gene has CDR1 SGHDT and CDR2 YYEEEE. The CDR3 region has the DNA TGTGCCAGCAGCGGTGACACAGGGGCTCTCCTCTACGAGCAGTACTTC. Its translation is CASSGDTGALLYEQYF.

V is TRBV2 and J is TRBJ1-3; D might be TRBD1 (5 bases). V was cut by 2 bases and J by 4 bases, with 21 bases left in between. CDR1 and CDR2 from the germline V gene are SNHLY and FYNNEI. The CDR3 is made up of 18 amino acids. In nucleotides, the CDR3 is TGTGCCAGCAGTGAATTTGGGGCAGTATTAGACCGGGGAAACACCATATATTTT. Translated: CASSEFGAVLDRGNTIYF.

The J gene is TRBJ2-7, the V gene TRBV2, with D possibly TRBD1 on 6 matching bases. CDR1 SNHLY and CDR2 FYNNEI come from the germline V gene. This CDR3 region has 13 residues. Trimming cost V 5 bases and J 7 bases, with 15 bases left between them. The CDR3 sequence is CASSLQQGWEQYF. CDR3 nucleotides: TGTGCCAGCAGTTTACAACAGGGTTGGGAGCAGTACTTC.

The chain employs TRBV20-1 and TRBJ2-1; D gene uncertain. The CDR3 consists of 10 residues. V lost 3 bases to trimming and J lost 10 bases, with 7 bases between them. CDR1 and CDR2 from the germline V gene are DFQATT and SNEGSKA (reference sequence). The CDR3 bases are TGCAGTGCTAGTAGCAACGAGCAGTTCTTC. Translating it yields CSASSNEQFF.

The V gene is TRBV5-5, the J gene TRBJ1-2; D remains ambiguous. Deletions cut 3 bases from V and 0 bases from J, with 6 bases between. The CDR3 consists of 13 residues. Germline loops: CDR1 SGHKS, CDR2 YYEKEE (reference sequence). The CDR3 sequence: CASSSSTNYGYTF. The CDR3 bases are TGTGCCAGCAGCTCAAGTACTAACTATGGCTACACCTTC. The whole variable domain, remainder taken from reference TRBV5-5 and TRBJ1-2, is DAGVTQSPTHLIKTRGQQVTLRCSPISGHKSVSWYQQVLGQGPQFIFQYYEKEERGRGNFPDRFSARQFPNYSSELNVNALLLGDSALYLCASSSSTNYGYTFGSGTRLTVV.

This clonotype was counted ten times or more. The rearrangement uses TRBV7-3 and TRBJ2-5; 9 nucleotides line up with TRBD1. Per the germline V gene, CDR1 is SGHTA and CDR2 is FQGTGA. The length of the CDR3 is 14 residues. Unmatched junction bases numbered 8, after V lost 5 bases and J lost 7 bases. Written as DNA, the CDR3 is TGTGCCAGCAGCCCGCGGACAGGGGCGGGGACCCAGTACTTC. This sequence encodes CASSPRTGAGTQYF.

This chain joins TRBV29-1 and TRBJ2-5; 9 nucleotides match TRBD2. The CDR3 extends over 14 amino acids. V dropped 7 bases and J dropped 3; count of bases not matched to a gene: 9. Germline V gene data show CDR1 as SQVTM and CDR2 as ANQGSEA. CDR3 nucleotides: TGCAGCGGCGGGGGGGTTCTCCTGAAAGAGACCCAGTACTTC. This gives the protein CSGGGVLLKETQYF.

This clonotype was detected only a few times. This chain joins TRBV7-3 and TRBJ1-3; D gene unclear. Germline V gives CDR1 SGHTA, CDR2 FQGTGA. The CDR3 runs 13 residues. Between the trimmed V and J ends, which lost 0 bases and 4 bases, there was a span of 4 bases. The CDR3 here is CASSLTPGNTIYF. The CDR3 coding sequence is TGTGCCAGCAGCTTAACCCCCGGAAACACCATATATTTT.

This clonotype was counted a few times. The chain recombines TRBV6-2 or TRBV6-3 with TRBJ2-3; 8 bases line up with TRBD1. This CDR3 has 15 amino acids. Germline V gene lookup returns CDR1 MNHEY and CDR2 SVGEGT. Trimming cost V 2 bases and J 2 bases; bases outside gene matches: 3. CDR3 sequence reads: CASSYGQGATDTQYF. The CDR3 DNA sequence: TGTGCCAGCAGTTACGGACAGGGAGCCACAGATACGCAGTATTTT.

This clonotype was found many times. The gene calls are TRBV11-2 and TRBJ2-3; possibly TRBD2 for D (5 bases). Germline CDR1 is SGHAT and CDR2 is FQNNGV. The V and J ends lost 5 bases and 5 bases respectively, with 14 bases between them. The CDR3 runs to 14 residues. The CDR3 reads CASSPSGLLDTQYF. In nucleotides, the CDR3 is TGTGCCAGCAGCCCTTCGGGGTTGTTAGATACGCAGTATTTT. Full variable domain (rest looked up from reference TRBV11-2 and TRBJ2-3): EAGVAQSPRYKIIEKRQSVAFWCNPISGHATLYWYQQILGQGPKLLIQFQNNGVVDDSQLPKDRFSAERLKGVDSTLKIQPAKLEDSAVYLCASSPSGLLDTQYFGPGTRLTVL.

At least ten counts were recorded for this clonotype. The chain links TRBV2 to TRBJ1-5, with TRBD1 matching over 9 bases. The ends lost 8 bases at V and 7 bases at J; junction bases unmatched: 9. CDR1 and CDR2 (germline): SNHLY, FYNNEI. The CDR3 extends over 14 amino acids. The CDR3 DNA reads as TGTGCCAGCTCGTCCACAGGGGGCGGACAGCCCCAGCATTTT. As protein: CASSSTGGGQPQHF.

The V gene is TRBV11-3, the J gene TRBJ2-1, with D possibly TRBD2 on 7 matching bases. This CDR3 contains 15 residues. V was clipped by 1 base and J by 9 bases, with 16 bases between them. CDR1 SGHNT and CDR2 YENEEA come from the germline V gene. The CDR3 sequence: CASSLGEGLDSEQFF. The CDR3 DNA sequence: TGTGCCAGCAGCTTAGGGGAGGGGTTGGACAGTGAGCAGTTCTTC.

This clonotype was counted at least ten times. The chain carries TRBV29-1 and TRBJ1-1, with TRBD1 identical over 10 bases. After removal of 3 bases from V and 5 bases from J, the junction contained 9 bases not matched to a gene. The CDR3 sequence is 15 residues long. CDR1 and CDR2 (germline): SQVTM, ANQGSEA. DNA for the CDR3: TGCAGCGTTGATAAGACAGGGGGCGCGAGGACTGAAGCTTTCTTT. This sequence encodes CSVDKTGGARTEAFF.

This clonotype was observed a handful of times. CDR3 sequence: CATSDLDRDEAFF. In DNA, the CDR3 is TGTGCCACCAGTGACCTCGACAGGGATGAAGCTTTCTTT. The gene calls are TRBV24-1 and TRBJ1-1, with 7 positions matching TRBD1. The CDR3 spans 13 residues. Per the germline V gene, CDR1 is KGHDR and CDR2 is SFDVKD. Unmatched junction bases numbered 5, after V lost 4 bases and J lost 7 bases.

This clonotype was seen more than once but under ten times. The chain recombines TRBV6-6 with TRBJ1-1; weak D call: TRBD1 (5 bases). In germline, CDR1 is MNHNY, CDR2 SVGAGI (reference sequence). The CDR3 is made up of 20 amino acids. V was shortened by 0 bases and J by 1 base, with 24 bases between the two germline ends. The CDR3 loop reads CASSYSRIGQLGKGNTEAFF. Here the CDR3 DNA reads TGTGCCAGCAGTTACTCGAGGATAGGACAATTGGGGAAGGGGAACACTGAAGCTTTCTTT.

The rearrangement uses TRBV7-9 and TRBJ2-1; D possibly uses TRBD1 or TRBD2 (6 bases each). From germline, CDR1 is SEHNR and CDR2 FQNEAQ (reference sequence). The CDR3 covers 16 residues. Trimming left V 4 bases short and J 3 bases short, with 16 bases between. CDR3 DNA sequence: TGTGCCAGCAGCTCGTCCGCTCGGGGGCTCTACAATGAGCAGTTCTTC. Translated, it gives CASSSSARGLYNEQFF.

The chain links TRBV3-1 to TRBJ2-6; TRBD1 matches at 7 bases. Germline CDR1 reads LGHDT; CDR2 reads YNNKEL (reference sequence). V dropped 1 base and J dropped 0; count of bases not matched to a gene: 3. This CDR3 contains 17 residues. CDR3 sequence reads: CASSQGGTASGANVLTF. CDR3 bases: TGTGCCAGCAGCCAAGGAGGGACAGCCTCTGGGGCCAACGTCCTGACTTTC.

This clonotype was seen ten or more times. This chain joins TRBV6-1 and TRBJ2-2; a weak D match, TRBD1 (5 bases). The CDR3 totals 13 residues. Looked up from germline, CDR1 is MNHNS and CDR2 is SASEGT. Trimming removed 7 bases from V and 6 bases from J, with 12 bases in between. The CDR3 nucleotides are TGTGCCAGCAAGGGGCAGGTTGCCGGGGAGCTGTTTTTT. As protein: CASKGQVAGELFF.

In this sample, this clonotype turned up a few times. The chain combines TRBV6-1 with TRBJ2-7; D call uncertain. The CDR3 length is 12 residues. In germline, CDR1 is MNHNS, CDR2 SASEGT. V was trimmed by 7 bases and J by 4 bases, leaving 11 bases between them. This CDR3 reads CASTSVLYEQYF. In nucleotides, the CDR3 is TGTGCCAGCACCTCCGTGTTGTACGAGCAGTACTTC.

This clonotype turned up a few times. The rearrangement links TRBV28 to TRBJ2-7, with D possibly matching TRBD1 (6 bases). Germline V lookup: CDR1 MDHEN, CDR2 SYDVKM. CDR3 length equals 14 residues. The V gene lost 4 bases and the J gene lost 6 bases, with 16 bases spanning the gap. DNA of the CDR3: TGTGCCAGCAGTTGGAACCCTTCAGGGGTCGAGCAGTACTTC. Encoded protein: CASSWNPSGVEQYF.